This T cell receptor beta chain was identified in a study of blood T cell repertoires in COVID-19. Study-level information: The United States, Italy and Spain supplied acute and convalescent COVID-19 samples. The analysed material was cDNA or gDNA that came from T cells, B-cell-depleted T cells, or PBMCs.

Sequencing was performed with immunoSEQ multiplex PCR; in TCRdb, only in-frame clones are kept and a portion is missing. This sample has around 350,000 clones, with more than 85% found just once. Trimming took off 1 base at V and 6 bases at J, with 10 bases between the two ends. Germline V gives CDR1 SGHAT, CDR2 FQNNGV. The CDR3 spans 15 residues. Sequencing used peripheral blood. The chain recombines TRBV11-2 with TRBJ1-6; D uncertain. This clonotype originated in a human donor in a cohort sampled during active COVID-19. The CDR3 DNA reads TGTGCCAGCAGCTTAGTGGGCAGATTTAATTCACCCCTCCACTTT. Translating it yields CASSLVGRFNSPLHF.